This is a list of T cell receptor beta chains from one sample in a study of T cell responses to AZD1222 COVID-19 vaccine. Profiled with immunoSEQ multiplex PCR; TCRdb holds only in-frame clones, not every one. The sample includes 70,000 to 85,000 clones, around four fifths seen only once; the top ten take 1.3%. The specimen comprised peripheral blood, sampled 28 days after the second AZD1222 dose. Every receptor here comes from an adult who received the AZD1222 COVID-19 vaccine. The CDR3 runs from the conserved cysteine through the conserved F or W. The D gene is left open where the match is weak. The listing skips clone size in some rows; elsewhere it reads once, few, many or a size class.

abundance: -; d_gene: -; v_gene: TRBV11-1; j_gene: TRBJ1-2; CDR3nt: TGTGCCAGCAGCCCGGGACACGCTAACTATGGCTACACCTTC; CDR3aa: CASSPGHANYGYTF
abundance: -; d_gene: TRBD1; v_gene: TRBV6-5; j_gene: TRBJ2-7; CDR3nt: TGTGCCAGCAGTCCCTCCGGGACAGGGCGATACGAGCAGTACTTC; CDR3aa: CASSPSGTGRYEQYF
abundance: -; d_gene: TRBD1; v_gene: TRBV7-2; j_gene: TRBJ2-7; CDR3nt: TGTGCCAGCAGCCAGGACAGGGCGTTCAGTTTC; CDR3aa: CASSQDRAFSF
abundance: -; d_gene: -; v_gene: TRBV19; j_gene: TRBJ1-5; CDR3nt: TGTGCCAGTAGTCCCTTACAGGGACAGCCCCAGCATTTT; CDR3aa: CASSPLQGQPQHF
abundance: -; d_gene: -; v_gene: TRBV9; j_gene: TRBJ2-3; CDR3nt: TGTGCCAGCAGCGGACAGAAGGGGGCAGATACGCAGTATTTT; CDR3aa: CASSGQKGADTQYF
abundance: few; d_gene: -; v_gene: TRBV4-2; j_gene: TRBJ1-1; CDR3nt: TGTGCCAGCAGCCAAGAGACTACAGGGCTCGAGGCTTTCTTT; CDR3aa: CASSQETTGLEAFF
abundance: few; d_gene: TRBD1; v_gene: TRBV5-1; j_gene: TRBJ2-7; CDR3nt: TGCGCCAGCAGCGAAGCCGGGACAGGATTCTACGAGCAGTACTTC; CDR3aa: CASSEAGTGFYEQYF
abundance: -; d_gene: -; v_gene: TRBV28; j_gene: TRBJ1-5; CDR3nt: TGTGCCAGCAGTTTAGGGCAGGCTGTTGTAGCCCAGCATTTT; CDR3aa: CASSLGQAVVAQHF
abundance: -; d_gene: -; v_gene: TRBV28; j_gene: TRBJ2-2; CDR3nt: TGTGCCAGCAAAGGACAGAACACCGGGGAGCTGTTTTTT; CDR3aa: CASKGQNTGELFF
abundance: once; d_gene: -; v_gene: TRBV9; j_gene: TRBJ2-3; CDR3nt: TGTGCCAGCAGCGTAGTTGGGGGGCCGACAGATACGCAGTATTTT; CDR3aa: CASSVVGGPTDTQYF
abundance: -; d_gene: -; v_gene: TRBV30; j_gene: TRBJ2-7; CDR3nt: TGTGCCTGGAGTGGGGGGGCGGACTACGAGCAGTACTTC; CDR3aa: CAWSGGADYEQYF
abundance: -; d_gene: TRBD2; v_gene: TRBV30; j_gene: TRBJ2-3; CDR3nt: TGTGCCTGGAGTGTTCCTAGCGGGAGTGCAGATACGCAGTATTTT; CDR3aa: CAWSVPSGSADTQYF
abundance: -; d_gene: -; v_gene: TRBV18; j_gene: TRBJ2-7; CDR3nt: TGTGCCAGTTTAGCGGACTCCTACGAGCAGTACTTC; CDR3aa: CASLADSYEQYF
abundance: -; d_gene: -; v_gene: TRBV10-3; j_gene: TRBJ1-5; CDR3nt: TGTGCCATCAGTTTAGGCAATCAGCCCCAGCATTTT; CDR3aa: CAISLGNQPQHF
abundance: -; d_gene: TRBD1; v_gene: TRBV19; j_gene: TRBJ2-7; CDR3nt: TGTGCCAGTAGTCCCAGGACAGGGGGTCCCTACGAGCAGTACTTC; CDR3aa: CASSPRTGGPYEQYF
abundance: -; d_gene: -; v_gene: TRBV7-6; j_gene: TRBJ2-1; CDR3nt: TGTGCCAGCAGCCTTACCAGCCTTGGGGGCTACAATGAGCAGTTCTTC; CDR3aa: CASSLTSLGGYNEQFF
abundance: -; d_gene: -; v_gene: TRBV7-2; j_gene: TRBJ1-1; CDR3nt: TGTGCCAGCAGCTTAGCGCCCCCGGGGAACACTGAAGCTTTCTTT; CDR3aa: CASSLAPPGNTEAFF
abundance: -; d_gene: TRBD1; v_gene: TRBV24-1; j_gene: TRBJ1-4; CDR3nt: TGTGCCACCAGTGATTCAAGACAGGGGGCAAGTGAAAAACTGTTTTTT; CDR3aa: CATSDSRQGASEKLFF
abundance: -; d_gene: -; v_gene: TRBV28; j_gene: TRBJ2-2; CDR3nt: TGTGCCAGCAGCCCGGCGGGCACCGGGGAGCTGTTTTTT; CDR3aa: CASSPAGTGELFF
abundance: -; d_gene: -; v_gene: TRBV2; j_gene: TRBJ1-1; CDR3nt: TGTGCCAGCATCCAGGGGAGCACTGAAGCTTTCTTT; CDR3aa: CASIQGSTEAFF
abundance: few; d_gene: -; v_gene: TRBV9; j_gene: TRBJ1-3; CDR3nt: TGTGCCAGCAGCGTAGAGGCAGGGGCTGGAAACACCATATATTTT; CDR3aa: CASSVEAGAGNTIYF
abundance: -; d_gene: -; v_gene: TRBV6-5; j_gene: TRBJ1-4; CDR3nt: TGTGCCAGCAAAGGACGCCGGAATGAAAAACTGTTTTTT; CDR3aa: CASKGRRNEKLFF
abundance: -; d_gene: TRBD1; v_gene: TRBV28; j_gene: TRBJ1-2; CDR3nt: TGTGCCTCCGCCACGACAGGGTATGGCTACACCTTC; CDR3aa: CASATTGYGYTF
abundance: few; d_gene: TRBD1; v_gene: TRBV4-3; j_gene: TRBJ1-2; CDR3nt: TGCGCCAGCAGCCAATCCGGGACAGGGGGTGGCTACACCTTC; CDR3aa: CASSQSGTGGGYTF
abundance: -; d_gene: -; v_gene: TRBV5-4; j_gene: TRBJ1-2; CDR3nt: TGTGCCAGCAGCTTTTGGGGGGCAGGCTACACCTTC; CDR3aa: CASSFWGAGYTF
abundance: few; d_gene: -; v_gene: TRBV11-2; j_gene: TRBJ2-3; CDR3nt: TGTGCCAGCAGCTTAAGCCATCCGGCTCAGGGTTACACAGATACGCAGTATTTT; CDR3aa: CASSLSHPAQGYTDTQYF
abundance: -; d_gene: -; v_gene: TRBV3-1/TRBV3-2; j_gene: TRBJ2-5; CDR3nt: TGTGCCAGCAGCCAAGAGGAGGGGGCGCGGGGGGAGACCCAGTACTTC; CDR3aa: CASSQEEGARGETQYF
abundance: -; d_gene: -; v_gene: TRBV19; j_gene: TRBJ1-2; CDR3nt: TGTGCCAGTAGAATCGATGAGGGAATCTATGGCTACACCTTC; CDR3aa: CASRIDEGIYGYTF
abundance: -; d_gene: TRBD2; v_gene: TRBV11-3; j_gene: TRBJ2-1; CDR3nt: TGTGCCAGCAGCTTACTAGCGGGTATCGATGAGCAGTTCTTC; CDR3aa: CASSLLAGIDEQFF
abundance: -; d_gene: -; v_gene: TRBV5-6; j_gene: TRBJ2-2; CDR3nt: TGTGCCAGCAGCTTGGCGGGCGGAAACACCGGGGAGCTGTTTTTT; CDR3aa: CASSLAGGNTGELFF
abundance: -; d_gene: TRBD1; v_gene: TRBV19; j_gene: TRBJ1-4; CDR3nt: TGTGCCAGTAGTAAACAGGGGGCTCGAGAAAAACTGTTTTTT; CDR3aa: CASSKQGAREKLFF
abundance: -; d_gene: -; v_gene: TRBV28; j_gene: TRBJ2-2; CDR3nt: TGTGCCAGCAGTTTGGGCGTCCGGGGCACCGGGGAGCTGTTTTTT; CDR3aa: CASSLGVRGTGELFF
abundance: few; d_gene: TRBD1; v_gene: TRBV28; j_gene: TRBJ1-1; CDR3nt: TGTGCCAGCAGGCCAGGACAGGGGGACACTGAAGCTTTCTTT; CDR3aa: CASRPGQGDTEAFF
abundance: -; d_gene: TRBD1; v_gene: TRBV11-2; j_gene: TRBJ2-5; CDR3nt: TGTGCCAGCAGCTTAGTCCCCACAGGGGGAGAGACCCAGTACTTC; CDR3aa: CASSLVPTGGETQYF
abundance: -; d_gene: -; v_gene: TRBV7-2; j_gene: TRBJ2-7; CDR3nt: TGTGCCAGCAGCTTAGCGGTGCGGGTCGAGCAGTACTTC; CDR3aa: CASSLAVRVEQYF
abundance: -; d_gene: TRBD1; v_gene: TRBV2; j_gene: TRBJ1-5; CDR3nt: TGTGCCAGCAGTGGGACAGGGAACCGAGAGCCCCAGCATTTT; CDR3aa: CASSGTGNREPQHF
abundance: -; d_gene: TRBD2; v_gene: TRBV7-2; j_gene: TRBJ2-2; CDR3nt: TGTGCCAGCAGCTTAGGGGGACTAGCGGGAGGGAACGGGGAGCTGTTTTTT; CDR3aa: CASSLGGLAGGNGELFF
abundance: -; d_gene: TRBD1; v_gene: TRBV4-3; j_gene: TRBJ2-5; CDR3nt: TGCGCCAGCAGCCAAGTGATCGGCAGGGGGTACCAAGAGACCCAGTACTTC; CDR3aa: CASSQVIGRGYQETQYF
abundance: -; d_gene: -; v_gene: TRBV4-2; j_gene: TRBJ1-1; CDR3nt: TGTGCCAGCAGCCAAGGGGGAGGGAGAACTGAAGCTTTCTTT; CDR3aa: CASSQGGGRTEAFF
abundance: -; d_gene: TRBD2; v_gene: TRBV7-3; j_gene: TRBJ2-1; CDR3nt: TGTGCCAGCAGCTTACATCAGCCTAGCGGGAGGGATATATACAATGAGCAGTTCTTC; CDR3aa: CASSLHQPSGRDIYNEQFF
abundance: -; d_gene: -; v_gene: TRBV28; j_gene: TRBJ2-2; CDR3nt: TGTGCCAGCGGGCGCAGACTGGGGAACACCGGGGAGCTGTTTTTT; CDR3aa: CASGRRLGNTGELFF
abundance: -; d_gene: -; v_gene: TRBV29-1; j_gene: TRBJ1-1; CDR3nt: TGCAGCGGGGGGGCAGACACTGAAGCTTTCTTT; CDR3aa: CSGGADTEAFF
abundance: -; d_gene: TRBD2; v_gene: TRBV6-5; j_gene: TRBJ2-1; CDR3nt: TGTGCCAGCAGTTACGGGCTAGCGGATTACAATGAGCAGTTCTTC; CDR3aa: CASSYGLADYNEQFF